This T cell receptor beta chain was sequenced for a study of blood T cell repertoires in COVID-19. Turning to the study itself: Specimens from acute and convalescent COVID-19 originated in the United States, Italy and Spain.

Participants' own reports of clinical history determined their cohort assignment. Original analysis: Amplifying reference gene primers gave estimates of nucleated cell counts. Produced via immunoSEQ multiplex PCR; TCRdb's table is partial and in-frame only. Clone size and the V and J calls come from that table; the DNA yielded D and trimming. The sample includes a few hundred thousand clones, approximately 89% of them seen just once. Source material: PBMCs or T cells enriched from blood (not recorded which). This clonotype originated in a woman aged 40 to 50 who had been exposed to COVID-19.

The chain's CDR3 is CASSRELNEKLFF. DNA of the CDR3: TGTGCCAGCAGCCGTGAACTAAATGAAAAACTGTTTTTT. The rearrangement links TRBV14 to TRBJ1-4; no definite D call. The germline V and J ends were trimmed by 4 bases and 5 bases, with 8 bases remaining between them. Germline V gene sequence: CDR1 SGHDN, CDR2 FVKESK. CDR3 length: 13 residues.